These T cell receptor beta chains were read from a single sample in a study of blood T cells in healthy people across ages. MiXCR, run by TCRdb on the 5' RACE reads, gives a single entry per CDR3 protein. The sample lists approximately 1.5 million distinct CDR3 sequences; under 55% were seen once. Sample: blood. The receptors originated from a woman aged 18-29 years in good health. CDR3s include the opening cysteine and the closing phenylalanine or tryptophan. D genes are given only for firm matches. Size values are once, few and many counts, or a class for expanded clones, and some rows have none.

d_call,clone_size,j_call,cdr3_length,v_call,cdr3_aa,cdr3_nt
TRBD1,few,TRBJ1-1,15,TRBV18,CASSPAGTVNTEAFF,TGTGCCAGCTCACCCGCCGGGACAGTGAACACTGAAGCTTTCTTT
-,few,TRBJ1-2,16,TRBV27,CASSLSTGTDNYGYTF,TGTGCCAGCAGTTTATCGACCGGGACGGATAACTATGGCTACACCTTC
TRBD1,-,TRBJ1-2,14,TRBV2,CASRRTGVNYGYTF,TGTGCCAGCCGAAGGACAGGGGTGAACTATGGCTACACCTTC
-,-,TRBJ1-2,13,TRBV20-1,CSARSRNRKGYTF,TGCAGTGCTAGGAGTAGGAACAGAAAGGGCTACACCTTC
TRBD2,-,TRBJ2-3,16,TRBV15,CATSRLAGGRTDTQYF,TGTGCCACCAGCAGGCTAGCGGGGGGGAGAACAGATACGCAGTATTTT
-,-,TRBJ2-1,11,TRBV20-1,CSASNGNEQFF,TGCAGTGCTAGTAATGGCAATGAGCAGTTCTTC
-,-,TRBJ2-5,14,TRBV5-1,CASSSVSQQETQYF,TGCGCCAGCAGCTCGGTTTCCCAGCAAGAGACCCAGTACTTC
-,many,TRBJ1-5,14,TRBV25-1,CASSSEVGNQPQHF,TGTGCCAGCAGTTCGGAGGTGGGCAATCAGCCCCAGCATTTT
-,few,TRBJ2-6,17,TRBV4-2,CASSLTRGNSGANVLTF,TGTGCCAGCAGCCTTACGAGGGGGAATTCTGGGGCCAACGTCCTGACTTTC
-,once,TRBJ1-1,13,TRBV7-2,CASTAGPNTEAFF,TGTGCCAGCACCGCAGGACCGAACACTGAAGCTTTCTTT
-,-,TRBJ1-1,12,TRBV12-5,CASGLGTSGAFF,TGTGCTAGTGGTTTGGGGACTTCGGGAGCTTTCTTT
TRBD1,few,TRBJ2-4,16,TRBV7-2,CASRPDRGSAKNIQYF,TGTGCCAGCAGACCCGACAGGGGATCAGCCAAAAACATTCAGTACTTC
-,-,TRBJ1-2,9,TRBV7-9,CASSPSYTF,TGTGCCAGCAGCCCCTCGTACACCTTC
-,few,TRBJ1-2,14,TRBV4-1,CASSQVLAASGYTF,TGCGCCAGCAGCCAAGTGCTGGCAGCTTCTGGCTACACCTTC
-,-,TRBJ2-2,16,TRBV5-1,CASSGKGIVRSGELFF,TGCGCCAGCTCGGGGAAGGGGATCGTCCGGTCCGGGGAGCTGTTTTTT
-,-,TRBJ1-1,13,TRBV6-1,CASSNRARGEAFF,TGTGCCAGCAGTAACCGGGCCCGCGGTGAAGCTTTCTTT
-,-,TRBJ2-2,20,TRBV4-3,CASSQERAGWSGSNTGELFF,TGCGCCAGCAGCCAAGAAAGGGCAGGGTGGAGCGGGTCGAACACCGGGGAGCTGTTTTTT
-,-,TRBJ1-1,16,TRBV7-2,CASSTQDRTRNTEAFF,TGTGCCAGCAGCACACAGGATAGAACTAGGAACACTGAAGCTTTCTTT
TRBD1,once,TRBJ2-7,15,TRBV27,CASSKPGQGAYEQYF,TGTGCCAGCAGTAAACCGGGACAGGGAGCCTACGAGCAGTACTTC
TRBD1,-,TRBJ1-2,14,TRBV29-1,CSAIRDRGNYGYTF,TGCAGCGCTATCCGGGACAGGGGGAACTATGGCTACACCTTC
-,-,TRBJ1-1,13,TRBV2,CADHGQPNTEAFF,TGTGCCGACCATGGACAGCCGAACACTGAAGCTTTCTTT
-,-,TRBJ2-1,16,TRBV12-3/TRBV12-4,CASSPRRASPYNEQFF,TGTGCCAGCAGCCCCCGAAGGGCCTCACCCTACAATGAGCAGTTCTTC
TRBD1,-,TRBJ1-2,17,TRBV3-1,CASSRLKGGQGNYGYTF,TGTGCCAGCAGCCGCCTAAAAGGTGGACAGGGGAACTATGGCTACACCTTC
-,-,TRBJ1-3,15,TRBV5-5,CASSLRLDAGNTIYF,TGTGCCAGCAGCTTACGACTGGACGCTGGAAACACCATATATTTT
-,few,TRBJ2-3,13,TRBV3-1,CASSQYLADTQYF,TGTGCCAGCAGCCAATACCTCGCAGATACGCAGTATTTT
TRBD2,few,TRBJ2-3,17,TRBV7-3,CASSSGTSRFFTDTQYF,TGTGCCAGCAGCAGCGGGACTAGCCGTTTTTTCACAGATACGCAGTATTTT
TRBD2,-,TRBJ2-3,19,TRBV12-3/TRBV12-4,CASSPPAFLLAGAGGTQYF,TGTGCCAGCAGCCCTCCCGCATTCCTACTAGCGGGGGCCGGAGGTACGCAGTATTTT
TRBD1,-,TRBJ1-2,14,TRBV20-1,CSAKGQATNYGYTF,TGCAGTGCTAAGGGACAGGCTACTAACTATGGCTACACCTTC
-,-,TRBJ2-3,16,TRBV7-8,CASSLRIPGPTDTQYF,TGTGCCAGCAGCTTAAGGATCCCCGGCCCCACAGATACGCAGTATTTT
-,few,TRBJ2-3,15,TRBV4-3,CASSQPGSLADTQYF,TGCGCCAGCAGTCAACCCGGGAGTCTTGCAGATACGCAGTATTTT
TRBD1,few,TRBJ2-1,18,TRBV7-2,CASSLPVTGTGVNDEQFF,TGTGCCAGCAGCCTTCCTGTAACCGGGACAGGGGTCAACGATGAGCAGTTCTTC
-,few,TRBJ2-7,13,TRBV30,CAWSIGRNYEQYF,TGTGCCTGGAGTATAGGCAGGAACTACGAGCAGTACTTC
TRBD2,-,TRBJ2-3,15,TRBV29-1,CSVAGLAGGPDTQYF,TGCAGCGTTGCCGGGTTAGCGGGAGGTCCAGATACGCAGTATTTT
TRBD1,-,TRBJ2-7,12,TRBV7-2,CASSLTGPEQYF,TGTGCCAGCAGCTTGACAGGGCCCGAGCAGTACTTC
TRBD2,-,TRBJ2-3,15,TRBV4-2,CASSRTSGVPDTQYF,TGTGCCAGCAGCCGTACTAGCGGGGTCCCGGATACGCAGTATTTT
-,-,TRBJ1-4,15,TRBV20-1,CSAPLWAQFNEKLFF,TGCAGTGCCCCCCTTTGGGCACAGTTTAATGAAAAACTGTTTTTT
-,-,TRBJ1-2,13,TRBV20-1,CSARAAINNGYTF,TGCAGTGCTAGAGCAGCCATCAACAATGGCTACACCTTC
TRBD1,many,TRBJ2-5,15,TRBV6-5,CASSYGQGRKETQYF,TGTGCCAGCAGTTACGGACAGGGGCGCAAGGAGACCCAGTACTTC
TRBD2,-,TRBJ2-3,16,TRBV9,CASSPRGGEATDTQYF,TGTGCCAGCAGCCCCCGGGGGGGCGAGGCCACAGATACGCAGTATTTT
TRBD2,-,TRBJ2-5,17,TRBV29-1,CSPDDASGGAVQETQYF,TGCAGCCCTGATGATGCTAGCGGGGGGGCTGTCCAAGAGACCCAGTACTTC
-,-,TRBJ1-4,12,TRBV28,CASSLGPEKLFF,TGTGCCAGCAGTTTAGGTCCTGAAAAACTGTTTTTT
-,-,TRBJ2-3,15,TRBV20-1,CSARGLEGLTDTQYF,TGCAGTGCTAGGGGACTGGAGGGCCTCACAGATACGCAGTATTTT
-,-,TRBJ2-1,14,TRBV5-1,CASTPWGVYNEQFF,TGCGCCAGCACCCCATGGGGGGTTTACAATGAGCAGTTCTTC
TRBD1,-,TRBJ1-2,17,TRBV28,CASSLRGTGGGNYGYTF,TGTGCCAGCAGTTTACGCGGGACAGGGGGAGGCAACTATGGCTACACCTTC
-,once,TRBJ2-2,13,TRBV12-5,CASGYAAPGELFF,TGTGCTAGTGGTTATGCGGCCCCCGGGGAGCTGTTTTTT
TRBD1,-,TRBJ1-4,20,TRBV28,CASSLARSGQGFSDREKLFF,TGTGCCAGCAGTTTGGCCCGCTCGGGACAGGGTTTTTCGGATCGTGAAAAACTGTTTTTT
-,many,TRBJ2-1,12,TRBV3-1,CASKRDSNEQFF,TGTGCCAGCAAGCGGGACAGCAATGAGCAGTTCTTC
-,few,TRBJ2-7,14,TRBV2,CASSEGLVGHEQYF,TGTGCCAGCAGTGAGGGGCTAGTGGGCCACGAGCAGTACTTC
TRBD1,-,TRBJ2-7,15,TRBV11-2,CASSHGDRGSYEQYF,TGTGCCAGCAGCCACGGGGACAGGGGGAGCTACGAGCAGTACTTC
-,-,TRBJ1-2,15,TRBV7-9,CASISEPVLEYGYTF,TGTGCCAGCATCTCAGAACCCGTCCTAGAGTATGGCTACACCTTC
-,-,TRBJ1-4,12,TRBV20-1,CSAKEGGEKLFF,TGCAGTGCTAAGGAGGGGGGTGAAAAACTGTTTTTT
-,-,TRBJ1-2,12,TRBV3-1,CASSLKSHGYTF,TGTGCCAGCAGCCTAAAGTCCCATGGCTACACCTTC
-,-,TRBJ2-7,13,TRBV5-1,CASSPNGRAREYF,TGCGCCAGCAGCCCCAATGGACGGGCACGAGAGTACTTC
TRBD1,few,TRBJ1-2,16,TRBV9,CASSAIGQGGLYGYTF,TGTGCCAGCAGCGCAATAGGACAGGGGGGACTGTATGGCTACACCTTC
-,-,TRBJ2-3,15,TRBV10-3,CAISGGRGSTDTQYF,TGTGCCATCAGCGGGGGGCGGGGCAGCACAGATACGCAGTATTTT